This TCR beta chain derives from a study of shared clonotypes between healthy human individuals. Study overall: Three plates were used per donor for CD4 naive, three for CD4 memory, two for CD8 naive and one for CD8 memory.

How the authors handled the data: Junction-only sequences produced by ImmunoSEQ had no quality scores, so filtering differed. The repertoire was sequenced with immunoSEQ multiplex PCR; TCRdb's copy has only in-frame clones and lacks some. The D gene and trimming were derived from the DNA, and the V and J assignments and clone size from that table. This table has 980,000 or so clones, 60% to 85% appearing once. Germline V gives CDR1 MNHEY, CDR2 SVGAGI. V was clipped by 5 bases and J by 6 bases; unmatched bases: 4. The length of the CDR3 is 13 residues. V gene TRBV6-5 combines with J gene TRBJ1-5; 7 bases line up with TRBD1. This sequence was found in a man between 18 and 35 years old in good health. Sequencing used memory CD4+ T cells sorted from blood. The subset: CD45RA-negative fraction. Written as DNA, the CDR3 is TGTGCCAGCAGTATGGACAGGAGTCAGCCCCAGCATTTT. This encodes CASSMDRSQPQHF.